The rows below give T cell receptor beta chains drawn from one sample of a study. TCRdb re-called the multiplex PCR reads with MiXCR, one entry per CDR3 protein. Of several hundred distinct CDR3 sequences in the sample, about 24% were seen once. Sequencing used Tregs sorted from blood. The origin of the receptors is a female donor with breast cancer. The conserved cysteine and the conserved F or W are not part of the CDR3 here. The order of the fields is J gene, V gene, D gene, clone size, CDR3 protein. A D gene is named only where the DNA matches it firmly. For some rows the clone size is stated as once, few or many, or as a class when expanded; others skip it.

j_call: TRBJ1-2; v_call: TRBV12-3/TRBV12-4; d_call: NA; clone_size: medium-sized; cdr3_aa: ASSIHRGPNYGYT
j_call: TRBJ1-2; v_call: TRBV12-3/TRBV12-4; d_call: NA; clone_size: medium-sized; cdr3_aa: ASSTRQVEISYGYT
j_call: TRBJ1-2; v_call: TRBV12-3/TRBV12-4; d_call: TRBD1; clone_size: NA; cdr3_aa: ASSLPGTGTGYT
j_call: TRBJ1-2; v_call: TRBV12-3/TRBV12-4; d_call: NA; clone_size: medium-sized; cdr3_aa: ASSSTGTHYGYT
j_call: TRBJ1-2; v_call: TRBV12-3/TRBV12-4; d_call: NA; clone_size: medium-sized; cdr3_aa: ASSSVANYGYT
j_call: TRBJ1-2; v_call: TRBV12-3/TRBV12-4; d_call: TRBD1; clone_size: medium-sized; cdr3_aa: ASSQQGFDGYT
j_call: TRBJ1-2; v_call: TRBV12-3/TRBV12-4; d_call: TRBD1; clone_size: large; cdr3_aa: ASSSGTGELYGYT
j_call: TRBJ1-2; v_call: TRBV12-3/TRBV12-4; d_call: TRBD1; clone_size: large; cdr3_aa: ASSLTGTGVNYGYT
j_call: TRBJ1-2; v_call: TRBV12-3/TRBV12-4; d_call: NA; clone_size: medium-sized; cdr3_aa: ASSLQANYGYT
j_call: TRBJ1-2; v_call: TRBV12-3/TRBV12-4; d_call: NA; clone_size: many; cdr3_aa: ASSPGRRNYGYT
j_call: TRBJ1-2; v_call: TRBV12-3/TRBV12-4; d_call: NA; clone_size: NA; cdr3_aa: ASSQGRRGYT
j_call: TRBJ1-2; v_call: TRBV12-3/TRBV12-4; d_call: NA; clone_size: large; cdr3_aa: ASSLSRTASGYGYT
j_call: TRBJ1-2; v_call: TRBV12-3/TRBV12-4; d_call: NA; clone_size: medium-sized; cdr3_aa: ASSLRQGTYGYT
j_call: TRBJ1-2; v_call: TRBV12-3/TRBV12-4; d_call: TRBD1; clone_size: NA; cdr3_aa: ASSARDRGGGYT
j_call: TRBJ1-2; v_call: TRBV12-3/TRBV12-4; d_call: NA; clone_size: large; cdr3_aa: ASSQTGTNNYGYT
j_call: TRBJ1-2; v_call: TRBV12-3/TRBV12-4; d_call: NA; clone_size: large; cdr3_aa: ASSRMANYGYT
j_call: TRBJ1-2; v_call: TRBV12-3/TRBV12-4; d_call: NA; clone_size: medium-sized; cdr3_aa: ASSRELVGYT
j_call: TRBJ1-2; v_call: TRBV12-3/TRBV12-4; d_call: NA; clone_size: large; cdr3_aa: ASISGSDYGYT
j_call: TRBJ1-2; v_call: TRBV12-3/TRBV12-4; d_call: NA; clone_size: NA; cdr3_aa: ASTIQQGSGYT
j_call: TRBJ1-2; v_call: TRBV12-3/TRBV12-4; d_call: TRBD1; clone_size: large; cdr3_aa: ASRPADRVTYGYT
j_call: TRBJ1-2; v_call: TRBV12-3/TRBV12-4; d_call: NA; clone_size: large; cdr3_aa: ASRLTDAYGYT
j_call: TRBJ1-2; v_call: TRBV12-3/TRBV12-4; d_call: NA; clone_size: medium-sized; cdr3_aa: ASSPGQKYGYT
j_call: TRBJ1-2; v_call: TRBV12-3/TRBV12-4; d_call: NA; clone_size: medium-sized; cdr3_aa: ASGVGGT
j_call: TRBJ1-2; v_call: TRBV12-3/TRBV12-4; d_call: TRBD1; clone_size: medium-sized; cdr3_aa: ASSPRTGEGYT
j_call: TRBJ1-2; v_call: TRBV12-3/TRBV12-4; d_call: NA; clone_size: NA; cdr3_aa: ASSLPGIYGYT
j_call: TRBJ1-2; v_call: TRBV12-3/TRBV12-4; d_call: TRBD1; clone_size: medium-sized; cdr3_aa: ASSGQGLSYGYT
j_call: TRBJ1-2; v_call: TRBV12-3/TRBV12-4; d_call: NA; clone_size: medium-sized; cdr3_aa: ASSSRVGYT
j_call: TRBJ1-2; v_call: TRBV12-3/TRBV12-4; d_call: NA; clone_size: medium-sized; cdr3_aa: ASSFGAYYGYT
j_call: TRBJ1-2; v_call: TRBV12-3/TRBV12-4; d_call: NA; clone_size: NA; cdr3_aa: ASSLRSDNYGYT
j_call: TRBJ1-2; v_call: TRBV12-3/TRBV12-4; d_call: TRBD1; clone_size: large; cdr3_aa: ASSPGQGHYGYT
j_call: TRBJ1-2; v_call: TRBV12-3/TRBV12-4; d_call: NA; clone_size: large; cdr3_aa: ASSSRGGYT